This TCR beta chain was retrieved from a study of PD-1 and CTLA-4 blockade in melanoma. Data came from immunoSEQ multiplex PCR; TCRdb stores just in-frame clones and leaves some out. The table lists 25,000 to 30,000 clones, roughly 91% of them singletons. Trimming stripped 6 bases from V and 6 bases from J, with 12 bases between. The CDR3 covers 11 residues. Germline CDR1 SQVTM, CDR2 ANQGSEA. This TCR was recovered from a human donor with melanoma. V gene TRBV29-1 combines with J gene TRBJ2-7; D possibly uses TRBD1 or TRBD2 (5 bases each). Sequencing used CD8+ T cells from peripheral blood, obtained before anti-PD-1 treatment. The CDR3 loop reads CSVSSGGEQYF. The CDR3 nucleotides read TGCAGCGTCTCAAGTGGGGGCGAGCAGTACTTC.